Included here is one TCR beta chain sequence, with context. Its antigen target is currently unknown. No much larger clone is present one base from it, and per-base qualities are unavailable. The cohort consisted of 666 healthy bone marrow donors. Cohort members were all nominally healthy when sampled, although unrecorded immune exposures were likely present. The donor was CMV seropositive and belonged to the group of 250 to 350 seropositive cohort members. Each donor provided a peripheral blood sample, and peripheral blood mononuclear cells were used for TCR beta sequencing. The Qiagen DNeasy Blood Extraction Kit was used to extract genomic DNA from the blood cell samples. These data come from a study of cytomegalovirus exposure and HLA in healthy donors (TCRdb year 2017). About the full investigation: In an earlier analysis of 550 to 750 of the donors, roughly 300 Gb of sequence data and 120 million or so unique TCR beta sequences from about 179 million T cells were reported. Around 330 gigabases of sequencing data and tens of millions of unique TCR sequences made up an early release that covered 640 HLA-typed donors. Of the roughly 410 genotyped donors, 70% to 90% were placed in the genetic ancestry cluster associated with self-reported Caucasian donors. The study was designed to test whether signatures of past pathogen exposure could be identified by cataloging public T cell receptors. The study profiled the T cell repertoires of 550 to 700 subjects by immunosequencing and related them to cytomegalovirus serostatus. Along with the approximately 700-subject first cohort, a separate validation cohort of 120 different subjects was used. The study combined high-throughput TCR immunosequencing, statistical association of individual TCRs with disease status, and machine learning to predict cytomegalovirus infection status. A later analysis re-examined previously published TCR beta repertoires from 610 or so donors and added high-resolution HLA genotyping to investigate patterns of TCR occurrence. In the later analysis, no new phenotypic data were used to find candidate immune exposures; instead, reliance was placed on TCR beta sequences and their occurrence across donors. In an earlier analysis of roughly 580 of the donors, high-throughput TCR beta sequencing was used to judge whether each TCR beta V gene segment behaved as functional or pseudogenic. Donor age, sex, ethnicity and CMV serostatus were compiled alongside the repertoire data. In a later genetic analysis, genome-wide SNP genotypes for about three fifths of the roughly 670 donors were used, and that subset was treated as a discovery cohort. All discovery cohort repertoires had been generated using a single sequencing platform. HLA typing included class I and class II loci at four-digit resolution. The number of donors typed differed by locus, with roughly 629-640 for A, B, C, DRB1 and DQB1, roughly 550 for DQA1, about 610 for DPA1, and approximately 470 for DPB1. Four to six DR-DQ haplotypes were handled as single units for association and clustering, since linkage in the cohort was strong. Among a few hundred genotyped donors of the cohort, an average of approximately 240,000 unique TCR beta nucleotide sequences were sequenced per donor, roughly a sixth of them non-productive.

General study outcomes and caveats: Linkage disequilibrium might explain the correlated functional status among segregating V segments, but an unknown experimental factor could not be ruled out. In a later analysis, HLA-associated TCR beta chains showed more clonal expansion and lower generation probabilities than non-associated chains that were equally common. According to a later analysis, parvovirus B19, influenza, CMV and Epstein-Barr virus appeared linked to several top co-occurrence clusters. A later analysis found that most CMV-associated TCR beta chains appeared HLA-restricted, with HLA associations seemingly driven largely by CMV exposure. Assigning TCR associations to individual alleles was difficult when HLA alleles, especially DR and DQ, strongly co-occurred. The study gave a list of 150 to 200 TCR beta chains associated with cytomegalovirus. This cohort had only TCR beta chains sequenced, and the lack of alpha or paired-chain data limited which features could be detected. For the cohort, immune exposure information was limited to CMV serostatus. A further reported finding was that TCR beta sequences accurately predicted the HLA-A and HLA-B alleles for most subjects in the first cohort. According to the authors, the approach could potentially be generalized to other disease states and immunological phenotypes. In a later genetic analysis, fewer N-insertions in productive TCRs were reported among donors in an Asian-associated ancestry cluster than the roughly 700-donor mean. A group of highly shared sequence variants was considered likely to be a technical artifact of the sequencing pipeline. The classifier was reported to diagnose cytomegalovirus status with high specificity and sensitivity in both the original cohort and the validation cohort. In a later analysis, the rate of TCR association differed among HLA loci, with DRB1 alleles having the most associated TCRs and HLA-C alleles having the fewest. A few of the identified cytomegalovirus-associated TCR beta chains were confirmed in vitro to be specific for cytomegalovirus antigens. A later genetic analysis associated a missense DCLRE1C variant with V-gene and J-gene trimming of TCR beta chains, and an independent cohort replicated the association. In an earlier analysis of around 500 of the donors, most TCR beta V segments appeared in productive rearrangements about 87% or about 30% of the time, broadly matching IMGT annotations. Roughly uniform sequencing depth across donors was assumed in presence/absence analyses, although this assumption may not hold. About 15 rarely observed V segments, including chromosome 9 orphons, were excluded from the earlier analysis of about 500 of the donors because counts were too low. While some public TCRs were present in many individuals, most TCR sequences turned up only very rarely across donors. HLA typing was unavailable for some donors at each locus, so association tests used only the typed subset. At a false discovery rate of 0.05, a later analysis linked around 17,000 TCR beta sequences to specific HLA alleles.

Libraries were made using the immunoSEQ multiplex PCR assay. For the multiplex PCR, a mixture combining 60 forward primers for TCR Vbeta segments and 13 reverse primers for TCR Jbeta segments was used. A multiplex PCR assay on genomic DNA amplified the CDR3 region of rearranged TCR beta genes. On the Illumina HiSeq System, the amplified TCR beta libraries were sequenced as 87-base-pair reads. In the original analysis: A later analysis counted 75 million to 100 million unique TCR beta chains across the approximately 700 repertoires, and 9.5 million to 11 million of these chains were shared by at least two donors. A nearest-neighbor algorithm error-corrected the raw reads and collapsed the reads into unique sequences, merging closely related sequences to remove PCR and sequencing errors. CDR3 sequences were aligned to IMGT reference sequences to assign V, D and J gene segments. For a sequence to be retained, a match of at least six nucleotides to both a V gene segment and a J gene segment was required. Rearrangements were classified as productive when the CDR3 lacked stop codons and remained in frame with V and J, and all other rearrangements were classified as non-productive. CDR3 was defined by IMGT convention, running from the second conserved V-encoded cysteine to the conserved J-encoded phenylalanine. Sequences without an unambiguous match to a single V gene segment were excluded from the earlier analysis of 587 of the donors. An earlier analysis of about 590 of the donors classified V segments as functional when productive rearrangements were above 56.7% and as segregating when the standard deviation between donors was above 5%. A statistical classification framework was built to diagnose cytomegalovirus status from the catalog of TCR beta chain sequences. In a later analysis, V and J genes were assigned by comparing TCR nucleotide sequences against IMGT/GENE-DB human TR gene sequences. Using the TCRdist pipeline, a later analysis assigned CDR3 sequences along with most-parsimonious VDJ recombination scenarios. A later analysis defined each TCR beta chain by its CDR3 amino acid sequence plus V-gene family, and excluded reads lacking a unique V-gene family. As a way to deal with suspected cross-contamination and a sequencing artifact, a later analysis dropped nearly 600 nucleotide sequences that were highly shared and had low generation probability. A later analysis calculated a clonal expansion index for each public chain from normalized within-repertoire ranks of inferred template counts. A later analysis computed generation probabilities with a VDJ recombination model fitted to out-of-frame rearrangements, and checked the results against IGoR. A later analysis scored TCR-TCR, TCR-HLA and TCR-CMV co-occurrence with hypergeometric tests, applying a repertoire-size bias correction to TCR pairs. False discovery rates were estimated in a later analysis by permuting HLA or CMV assignments 20 times. In a later analysis, co-occurring TCRs were grouped using DBSCAN, and TCRdist sequence similarity was added for clustering within HLA-allele-positive subsets. Repertoires with fewer than 30,000 or more than 120,000 public chains were left out of co-occurrence clustering, as were about 5 repertoires with anomalous nucleotide sharing. TCRdb's version of the immuneACCESS table is confined to in-frame rearrangements and falls short of the full clone set. An unresolved V gene accounts for under half of the shortfall where checked; the remainder is of unknown origin. For V, J and clone size, that table is used; D and trimming come from the DNA. The sample yields roughly 120,000 clones; 76% were counted once. Together, the top ten hold 10% to 15% of the sample.

The TCR sequence derives from a man aged 25-45 years in good health and CMV-seropositive. Material: PBMCs.

CDR3 reads: CASGIQGSVEPQHF. The nucleotides are TGTGCCAGCGGGATACAGGGGAGTGTTGAGCCCCAGCATTTT. This chain joins TRBV6-6 to TRBJ1-5, with TRBD1 matching 7 junction bases. V trim: 8 bases; J trim: 8 bases; unmatched bases: 12. The cysteine opens and the phenylalanine closes a CDR3 of 14 amino acids. Only CDR3 DNA remains: 42 bases, in frame from the first base. CDR1 and CDR2 (MNHNY, SVGAGI) derive from the germline V gene (reference sequence).